This T cell receptor (beta chain) was recovered during a study of T cells expressing NK-cell markers. For the study at large: Repertoires of TCR beta were obtained from T cells sorted as CD3+CD56+NKG2C+, CD3+CD56+NKG2C- and CD3+CD56-NKG2C+.

Each CDR3 protein gets one entry in TCRdb, which reprocessed the 5' RACE reads and gives no DNA. Here the sample table reports hundreds of thousands of distinct CDR3 sequences. The CDR3 is made up of 12 amino acids. From germline, CDR1 is PRHDT and CDR2 FYEKMQ (reference sequence). The TCR comes from a man aged 18 to 69 in good health. V is TRBV13 and J is TRBJ2-3; the D call from TCRdb, TRBD1, cannot be confirmed without DNA. Source material: blood T cells: a sorted CD56 or NKG2C T cell subset, CD4+ or CD8+ T cells, or bulk PBMC T cells (not recorded which). This CDR3 is CASCWSPDTQYF.